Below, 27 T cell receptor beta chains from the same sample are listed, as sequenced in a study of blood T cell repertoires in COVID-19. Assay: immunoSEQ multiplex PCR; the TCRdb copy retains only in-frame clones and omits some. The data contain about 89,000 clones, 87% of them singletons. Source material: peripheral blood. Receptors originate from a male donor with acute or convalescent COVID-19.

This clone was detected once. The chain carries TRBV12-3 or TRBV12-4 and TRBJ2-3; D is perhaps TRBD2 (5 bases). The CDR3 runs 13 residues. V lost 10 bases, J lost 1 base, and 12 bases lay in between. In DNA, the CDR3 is TGTGCCACCGGGGATTTGGGCACAGATACGCAGTATTTT. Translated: CATGDLGTDTQYF.

The CDR3 DNA reads TGTGCCACCGGGACAGACTACGAGCAGTACTTC. It specifies CATGTDYEQYF. This chain uses TRBV10-3 with TRBJ2-7, with 7 bases aligning to TRBD1. The CDR3 extends over 11 amino acids. The ends lost 10 bases at V and 3 bases at J; junction bases unmatched: 3. Germline CDR1 reads ENHRY; CDR2 reads SYGVKD.

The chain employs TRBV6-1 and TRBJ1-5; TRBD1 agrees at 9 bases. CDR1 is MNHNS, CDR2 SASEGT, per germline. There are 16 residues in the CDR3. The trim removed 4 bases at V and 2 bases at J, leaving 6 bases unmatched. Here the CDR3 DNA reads TGTGCCAGCAGTGGATCACAGGGGGCTGGCAATCAGCCCCAGCATTTT. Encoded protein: CASSGSQGAGNQPQHF.

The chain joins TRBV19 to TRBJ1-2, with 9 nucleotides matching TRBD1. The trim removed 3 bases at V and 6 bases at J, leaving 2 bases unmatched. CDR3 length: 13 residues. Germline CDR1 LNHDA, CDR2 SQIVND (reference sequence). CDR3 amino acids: CASSIDRGDGYTF. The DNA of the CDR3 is TGTGCCAGTAGTATTGACAGGGGGGATGGCTACACCTTC.

The CDR3 here is CAIRPYTEGYNEQFF. CDR3 DNA sequence: TGTGCCATCAGACCCTATACAGAAGGCTACAATGAGCAGTTCTTC. The V gene is TRBV10-3, the J gene TRBJ2-1; D is undetermined. The germline CDR1 and CDR2 sequences are ENHRY and SYGVKD. Trimming cost V 6 bases and J 3 bases, with 15 bases left between them. The CDR3 loop spans 15 amino acids.

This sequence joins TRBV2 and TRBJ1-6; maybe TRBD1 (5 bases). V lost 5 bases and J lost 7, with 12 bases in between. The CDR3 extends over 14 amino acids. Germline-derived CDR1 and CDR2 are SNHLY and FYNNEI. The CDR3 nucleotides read TGTGCCAGCAGTAGGCAGGGCACCAATTCACCCCTCCACTTT. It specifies CASSRQGTNSPLHF.

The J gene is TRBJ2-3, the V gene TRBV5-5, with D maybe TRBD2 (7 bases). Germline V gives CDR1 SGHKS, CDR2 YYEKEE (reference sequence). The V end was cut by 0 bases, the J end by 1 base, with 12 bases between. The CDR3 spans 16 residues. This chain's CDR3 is CASSLVRGGRTDTQYF. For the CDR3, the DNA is TGTGCCAGCAGCTTGGTGAGGGGGGGTCGCACAGATACGCAGTATTTT. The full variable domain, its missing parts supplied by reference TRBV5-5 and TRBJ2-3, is DAGVTQSPTHLIKTRGQQVTLRCSPISGHKSVSWYQQVLGQGPQFIFQYYEKEERGRGNFPDRFSARQFPNYSSELNVNALLLGDSALYLCASSLVRGGRTDTQYFGPGTRLTVL.

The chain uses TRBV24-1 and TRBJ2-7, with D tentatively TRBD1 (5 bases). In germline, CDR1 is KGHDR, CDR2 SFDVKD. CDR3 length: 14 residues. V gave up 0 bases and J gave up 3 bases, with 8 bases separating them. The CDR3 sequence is CATSDLRQGYEQYF. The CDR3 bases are TGTGCCACCAGTGATTTGCGGCAGGGCTACGAGCAGTACTTC.

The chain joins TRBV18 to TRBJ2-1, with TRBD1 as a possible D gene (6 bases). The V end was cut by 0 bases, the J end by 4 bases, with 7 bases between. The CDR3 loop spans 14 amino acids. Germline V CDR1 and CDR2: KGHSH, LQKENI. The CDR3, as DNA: TGTGCCAGCTCACCACCTACAGGGTACAATGAGCAGTTCTTC. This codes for CASSPPTGYNEQFF.

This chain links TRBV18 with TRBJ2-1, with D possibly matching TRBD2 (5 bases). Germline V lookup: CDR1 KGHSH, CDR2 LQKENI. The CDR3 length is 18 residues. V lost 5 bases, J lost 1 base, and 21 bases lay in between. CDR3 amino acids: CASSTLPPRGSSYNEQFF. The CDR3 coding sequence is TGTGCCAGCTCAACCTTGCCCCCTCGGGGTTCTTCCTACAATGAGCAGTTCTTC.

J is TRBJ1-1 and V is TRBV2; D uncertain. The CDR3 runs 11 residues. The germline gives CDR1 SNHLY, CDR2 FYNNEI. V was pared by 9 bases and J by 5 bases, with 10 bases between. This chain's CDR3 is CASPARTEAFF. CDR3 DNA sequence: TGTGCCAGTCCGGCGAGGACTGAAGCTTTCTTT.

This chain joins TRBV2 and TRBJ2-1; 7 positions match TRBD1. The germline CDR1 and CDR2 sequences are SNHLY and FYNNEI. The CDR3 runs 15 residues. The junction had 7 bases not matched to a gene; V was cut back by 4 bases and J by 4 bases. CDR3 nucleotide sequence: TGTGCCAGCAGTGTCACCGGGACAGAATACAATGAGCAGTTCTTC. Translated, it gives CASSVTGTEYNEQFF.

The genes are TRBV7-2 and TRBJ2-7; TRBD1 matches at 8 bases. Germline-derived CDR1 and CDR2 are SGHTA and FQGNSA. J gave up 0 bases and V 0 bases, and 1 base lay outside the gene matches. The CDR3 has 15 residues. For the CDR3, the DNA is TGTGCCAGCAGCTTAGCCCAGGGGGCCTCCTACGAGCAGTACTTC. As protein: CASSLAQGASYEQYF. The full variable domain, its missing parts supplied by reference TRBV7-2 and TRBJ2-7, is GAGVSQSPSNKVTEKGKDVELRCDPISGHTALYWYRQSLGQGLEFLIYFQGNSAPDKSGLPSDRFSAERTGGSVSTLTIQRTQQEDSAVYLCASSLAQGASYEQYFGPGTRLTVT.

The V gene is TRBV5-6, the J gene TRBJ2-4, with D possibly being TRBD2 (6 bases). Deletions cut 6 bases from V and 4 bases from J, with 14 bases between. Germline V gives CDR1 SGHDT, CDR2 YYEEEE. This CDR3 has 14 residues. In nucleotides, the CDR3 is TGTGCCAGCACTCTTAGGCGGGAAAAAAACATTCAGTACTTC. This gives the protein CASTLRREKNIQYF.

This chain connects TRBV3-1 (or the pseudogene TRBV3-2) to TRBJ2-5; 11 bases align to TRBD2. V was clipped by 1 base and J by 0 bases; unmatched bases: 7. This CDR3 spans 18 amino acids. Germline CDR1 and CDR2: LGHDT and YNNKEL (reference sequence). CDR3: CASSQVVAGGAHQETQYF. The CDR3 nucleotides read TGTGCCAGCAGCCAAGTAGTAGCGGGGGGGGCTCACCAAGAGACCCAGTACTTC.

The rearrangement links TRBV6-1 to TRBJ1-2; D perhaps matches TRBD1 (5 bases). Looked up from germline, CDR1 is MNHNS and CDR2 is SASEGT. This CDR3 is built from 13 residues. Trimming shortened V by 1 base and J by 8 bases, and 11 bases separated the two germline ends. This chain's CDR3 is CASSEGGTVGYTF. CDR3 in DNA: TGTGCCAGCAGTGAAGGCGGGACGGTCGGCTACACCTTC.

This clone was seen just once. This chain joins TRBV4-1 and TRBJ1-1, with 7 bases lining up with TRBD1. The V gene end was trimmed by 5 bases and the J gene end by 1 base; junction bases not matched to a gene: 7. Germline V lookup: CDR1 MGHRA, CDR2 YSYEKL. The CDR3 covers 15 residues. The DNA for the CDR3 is TGCGCCAGCAGCTTCACAGGGGCGAGGAACACTGAAGCTTTCTTT. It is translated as CASSFTGARNTEAFF.

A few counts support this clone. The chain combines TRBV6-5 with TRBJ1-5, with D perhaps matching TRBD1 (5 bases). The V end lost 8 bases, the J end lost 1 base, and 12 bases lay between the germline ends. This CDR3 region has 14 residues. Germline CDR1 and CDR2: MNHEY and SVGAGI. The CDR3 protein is CASQGGQSNQPQHF. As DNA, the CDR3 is TGTGCCAGCCAGGGAGGGCAAAGCAATCAGCCCCAGCATTTT.

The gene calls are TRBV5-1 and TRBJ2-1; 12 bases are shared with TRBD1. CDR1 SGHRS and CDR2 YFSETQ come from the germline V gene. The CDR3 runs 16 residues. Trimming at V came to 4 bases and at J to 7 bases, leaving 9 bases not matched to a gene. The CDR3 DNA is TGCGCCAGCAGCCCGGAGGGGACAGGGGGCGGAAATGAGCAGTTCTTC. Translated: CASSPEGTGGGNEQFF.

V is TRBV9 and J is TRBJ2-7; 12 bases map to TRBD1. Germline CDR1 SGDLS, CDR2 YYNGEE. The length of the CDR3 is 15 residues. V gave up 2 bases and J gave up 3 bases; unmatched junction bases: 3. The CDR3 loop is CASSVGTGGLYEQYF. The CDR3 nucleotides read TGTGCCAGCAGCGTCGGGACAGGGGGCCTCTACGAGCAGTACTTC.

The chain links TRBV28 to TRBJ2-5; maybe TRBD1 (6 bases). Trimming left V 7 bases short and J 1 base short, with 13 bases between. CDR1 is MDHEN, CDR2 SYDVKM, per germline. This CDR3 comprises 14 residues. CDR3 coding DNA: TGTGCCAGCAAGGACAGCTTCCTCCAAGAGACCCAGTACTTC. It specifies CASKDSFLQETQYF.

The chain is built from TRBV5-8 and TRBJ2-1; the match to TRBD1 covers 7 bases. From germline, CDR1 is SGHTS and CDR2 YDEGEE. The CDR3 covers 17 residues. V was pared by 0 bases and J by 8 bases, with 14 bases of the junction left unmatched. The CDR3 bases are TGTGCCAGCAGCTTGGAGGGGGCAGGGCAGCTCGGGGATGAGCAGTTCTTC. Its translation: CASSLEGAGQLGDEQFF.

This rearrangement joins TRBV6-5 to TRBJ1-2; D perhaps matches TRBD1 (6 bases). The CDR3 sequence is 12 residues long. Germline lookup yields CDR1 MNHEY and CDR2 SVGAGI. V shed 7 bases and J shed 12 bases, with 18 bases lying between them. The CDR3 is CASTSGGARHTF. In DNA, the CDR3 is TGTGCCAGCACCAGCGGGGGGGCCAGACACACCTTC.

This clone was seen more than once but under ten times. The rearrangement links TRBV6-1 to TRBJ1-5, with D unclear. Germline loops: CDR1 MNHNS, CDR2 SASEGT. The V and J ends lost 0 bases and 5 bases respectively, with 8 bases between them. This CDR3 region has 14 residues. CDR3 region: CASSEASGYQPQHF. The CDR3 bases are TGTGCCAGCAGTGAAGCGTCGGGATATCAGCCCCAGCATTTT.

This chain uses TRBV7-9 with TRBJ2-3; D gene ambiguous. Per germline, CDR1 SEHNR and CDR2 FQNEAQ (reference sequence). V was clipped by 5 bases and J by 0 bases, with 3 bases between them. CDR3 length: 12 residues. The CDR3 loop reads CASSRSTDTQYF. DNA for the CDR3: TGTGCCAGCAGCCGTAGCACAGATACGCAGTATTTT.

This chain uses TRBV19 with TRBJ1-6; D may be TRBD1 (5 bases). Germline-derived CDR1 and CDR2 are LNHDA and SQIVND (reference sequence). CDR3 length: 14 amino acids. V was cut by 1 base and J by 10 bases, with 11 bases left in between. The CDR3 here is CASSIVGLGSPLHF. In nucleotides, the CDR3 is TGTGCCAGTAGTATAGTGGGGCTGGGGTCACCCCTCCACTTT.

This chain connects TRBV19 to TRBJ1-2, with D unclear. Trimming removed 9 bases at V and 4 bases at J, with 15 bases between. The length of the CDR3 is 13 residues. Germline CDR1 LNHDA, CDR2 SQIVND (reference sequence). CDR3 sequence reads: CARSPRGFYGYTF. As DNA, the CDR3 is TGTGCCAGATCCCCCCGAGGCTTCTATGGCTACACCTTC.